The 27 T cell receptor beta chains given below trace back to one sample, sequenced in a study of control samples from healthy donors and cancer patients. Clones were read by immunoSEQ multiplex PCR, and TCRdb kept only the in-frame ones, dropping some. The table lists approximately 100,000 clones, 90% of them singletons. The specimen was blood. The receptors here all came from a human donor in good health. The donor label of this sample is uncertain.

The V gene is TRBV5-4, the J gene TRBJ2-3; D remains ambiguous. V lost 2 bases and J 1 base, leaving 14 bases between the germline ends. The germline V gene encodes CDR1 SGHNT and CDR2 YYREEE (reference sequence). The CDR3 totals 16 residues. The CDR3 region is CASSLSGPIGTDTQYF. The DNA for the CDR3 is TGTGCCAGCAGCTTATCTGGCCCTATCGGCACAGATACGCAGTATTTT.

The rearrangement joins TRBV19 to TRBJ1-2; TRBD1 is a possible D gene (5 bases). The V end lost 3 bases, the J end lost 4 bases, and 15 bases lay between the germline ends. The CDR3 totals 15 residues. Germline-derived CDR1 and CDR2 are LNHDA and SQIVND (reference sequence). Here the CDR3 DNA reads TGTGCCAGTAGTATTGGGTTACAGGCCCCCTATGGCTACACCTTC. Amino acid sequence: CASSIGLQAPYGYTF. Drawing the rest from reference TRBV19 and TRBJ1-2, the complete variable domain is DGGITQSPKYLFRKEGQNVTLSCEQNLNHDAMYWYRQDPGQGLRLIYYSQIVNDFQKGDIAEGYSVSREKKESFPLTVTSAQKNPTAFYLCASSIGLQAPYGYTFGSGTRLTVV.

CDR3 amino acids: CASSMASGWNEQFF. CDR3 coding DNA: TGTGCCAGCAGTATGGCTAGCGGCTGGAATGAGCAGTTCTTC. The rearrangement joins TRBV11-2 to TRBJ2-1; 7 positions agree with TRBD2. Germline trimming cut 6 bases from V and 7 bases from J; bases unmatched to any gene: 9. The CDR3 consists of 14 residues. CDR1 and CDR2 (germline): SGHAT, FQNNGV. The full variable domain, rest sourced from reference TRBV11-2 and TRBJ2-1, is EAGVAQSPRYKIIEKRQSVAFWCNPISGHATLYWYQQILGQGPKLLIQFQNNGVVDDSQLPKDRFSAERLKGVDSTLKIQPAKLEDSAVYLCASSMASGWNEQFFGPGTRLTVL.

J is TRBJ2-1 and V is TRBV9; 7 bases fit TRBD2. V dropped 3 bases and J dropped 5; count of bases not matched to a gene: 8. CDR3 length: 15 residues. Looked up from germline, CDR1 is SGDLS and CDR2 is YYNGEE. CDR3 bases: TGTGCCAGCAGCGCGGGCGGGGGTAACGACAATGAGCAGTTCTTC. Protein sequence: CASSAGGGNDNEQFF.

V is TRBV28 and J is TRBJ1-6; a weak D match, TRBD1 (6 bases). This CDR3 has 16 residues. Germline V gene data show CDR1 as MDHEN and CDR2 as SYDVKM. Trimming removed 5 bases from V and 6 bases from J, with 17 bases in between. In DNA, the CDR3 is TGTGCCAGCAGTCCGGCGGCAACAGGGTTTAATTCACCCCTCCACTTT. Its translation: CASSPAATGFNSPLHF.

The V gene is TRBV24-1, the J gene TRBJ1-5; D remains unclear. The germline CDR1 and CDR2 sequences are KGHDR and SFDVKD. This CDR3 comprises 13 residues. Trimming left V 0 bases short and J 5 bases short, with 4 bases between. CDR3 coding DNA: TGTGCCACCAGTGATTTGACAGATCAGCCCCAGCATTTT. This translates into CATSDLTDQPQHF.

The gene calls are TRBV5-6 and TRBJ2-7, with D perhaps TRBD2 (6 bases). Trimming pared 4 bases from V and 1 base from J, leaving 12 bases between. Per the germline V gene, CDR1 is SGHDT and CDR2 is YYEEEE. This CDR3 has 14 amino acids. The CDR3 reads CASSPGAGSYEQYF. The CDR3 coding sequence is TGTGCCAGCAGCCCCGGGGCGGGGTCCTACGAGCAGTACTTC.

The chain links TRBV12-5 to TRBJ1-1; D is perhaps TRBD1 (5 bases). Trimming left V 4 bases short and J 11 bases short, with 20 bases between. CDR1 LGHNT and CDR2 FRNRAP come from the germline V gene. CDR3 size: 14 residues. The CDR3 DNA sequence: TGTGCTAGTGGTTCGGACGCAAACCTGAACAGGGCTTTCTTT. Translated: CASGSDANLNRAFF.

The genes are TRBV11-2 and TRBJ1-1; D unclear. The V end lost 2 bases, the J end lost 7 bases, and 8 bases lay between the germline ends. Germline assignment: CDR1 SGHAT and CDR2 FQNNGV. This CDR3 region has 12 residues. The CDR3 sequence: CASSLLRLEAFF. The CDR3 bases are TGTGCCAGCAGCTTATTGCGGCTTGAAGCTTTCTTT. Based on the CDR3 plus reference TRBV11-2 and TRBJ1-1, the full variable domain is EAGVAQSPRYKIIEKRQSVAFWCNPISGHATLYWYQQILGQGPKLLIQFQNNGVVDDSQLPKDRFSAERLKGVDSTLKIQPAKLEDSAVYLCASSLLRLEAFFGQGTRLTVV.

This chain links TRBV5-6 with TRBJ2-3, with D possibly being TRBD1 (5 bases). CDR1 is SGHDT, CDR2 YYEEEE, per germline. V lost 2 bases and J lost 6, with 16 bases in between. This CDR3 is built from 15 residues. CDR3 protein: CASSFGREVRDTQYF. In DNA form, the CDR3 reads TGTGCCAGCAGCTTTGGCAGGGAAGTGAGGGATACGCAGTATTTT.

The table lists this clone with a few counts. The genes are TRBV5-1 and TRBJ2-7; no reliable D call. The CDR3 contains 15 residues. Germline assignment: CDR1 SGHRS and CDR2 YFSETQ. The V gene lost 0 bases and the J gene lost 6 bases, with 16 bases spanning the gap. The chain's CDR3 is CASSLAPGVNREQYF. DNA of the CDR3: TGCGCCAGCAGCTTGGCCCCAGGTGTCAATCGCGAGCAGTACTTC.

V is TRBV3-1 (or the pseudogene TRBV3-2) and J is TRBJ2-5, with D possibly being TRBD1 or TRBD2 (5 bases each). CDR1 LGHDT and CDR2 YNNKEL come from the germline V gene (reference sequence). V shed 6 bases and J shed 5 bases, with 10 bases lying between them. The CDR3 sequence is 12 residues long. The CDR3 region is CASSPRGETQYF. For the CDR3, the DNA is TGTGCCAGCAGTCCCCGGGGCGAGACCCAGTACTTC.

This rearrangement joins TRBV13 to TRBJ2-7; 8 positions agree with TRBD2. The CDR3 covers 16 residues. After removal of 5 bases from V and 4 bases from J, the junction contained 13 bases not matched to a gene. The V gene's germline CDR1 is PRHDT and CDR2 FYEKMQ (reference sequence). This CDR3 reads CASSPSPGGGRYEQYF. CDR3 DNA sequence: TGTGCCAGCAGCCCCTCCCCTGGCGGGGGGAGGTACGAGCAGTACTTC.

This chain links TRBV6-5 with TRBJ1-1; weak D call: TRBD1 (6 bases). This CDR3 comprises 14 residues. V dropped 7 bases and J dropped 3 bases, with 15 bases sitting between them. Germline values: CDR1 MNHEY, CDR2 SVGAGI. The CDR3 region has the DNA TGTGCCAGCAAACCACAGGGTTGGGACACTGAAGCTTTCTTT. Protein: CASKPQGWDTEAFF.

V is TRBV5-4 and J is TRBJ2-2, with 8 bases that match TRBD1. V trimming: 5 bases; J trimming: 4 bases; junction bases outside the gene matches: 7. This CDR3 is built from 15 residues. Germline CDR1 SGHNT, CDR2 YYREEE (reference sequence). CDR3 nucleotides: TGTGCCAGCAGTTCTCAGGGGGCGTCCACCGGGGAGCTGTTTTTT. Residues: CASSSQGASTGELFF.

The chain recombines TRBV19 with TRBJ1-2; D gene unclear. The CDR3 length is 14 residues. Germline V lookup: CDR1 LNHDA, CDR2 SQIVND (reference sequence). V was trimmed by 6 bases and J by 0 bases, leaving 11 bases between them. This CDR3 is CASSLSPSNYGYTF. Here the CDR3 DNA reads TGTGCCAGTAGCCTTTCGCCATCTAACTATGGCTACACCTTC.

On this clone itself: Here the CDR3 omits its conserved ending phenylalanine or tryptophan, so a read error is the likely source. J is TRBJ1-2 and V is TRBV2; TRBD1 matches at 12 bases. The CDR3 contains 15 residues. Trimming removed 6 bases from V and 6 bases from J; junction bases left unmatched: 8. From germline, CDR1 is SNHLY and CDR2 FYNNEI. The CDR3 nucleotides read TGTGCCAGCAGGGGACAGGGGGCGTTGAGGCATGGCTACACCCTC. It translates to CASRGQGALRHGYTL.

The chain is built from TRBV6-5 and TRBJ1-1; no firm D call. Looked up from germline, CDR1 is MNHEY and CDR2 is SVGAGI. CDR3 length: 14 residues. Trimming removed 2 bases at V and 6 bases at J, with 13 bases between. CDR3 protein: CASSYGTDWAEAFF. The CDR3 region has the DNA TGTGCCAGCAGTTACGGAACGGACTGGGCTGAAGCTTTCTTT.

The J gene is TRBJ2-5, the V gene TRBV7-9, with TRBD1 identical over 9 bases. The CDR3 contains 15 residues. Germline V lookup: CDR1 SEHNR, CDR2 FQNEAQ (reference sequence). J was trimmed by 1 base and V by 5 bases; bases with no gene match: 5. CDR3 DNA sequence: TGTGCCAGCAGCACGGGACAGGGCTTCCAAGAGACCCAGTACTTC. Protein: CASSTGQGFQETQYF.

The sample holds a few counts of this clone. J is TRBJ1-3 and V is TRBV11-2; D is unresolved. V lost 3 bases and J 0 bases, leaving 9 bases between the germline ends. There are 15 residues in the CDR3. Germline-derived CDR1 and CDR2 are SGHAT and FQNNGV. The CDR3 DNA follows: TGTGCCAGCAGCTTCCACCGAACCTCTGGAAACACCATATATTTT. This sequence encodes CASSFHRTSGNTIYF. Supplemented by reference TRBV11-2 and TRBJ1-3, the full variable domain reads EAGVAQSPRYKIIEKRQSVAFWCNPISGHATLYWYQQILGQGPKLLIQFQNNGVVDDSQLPKDRFSAERLKGVDSTLKIQPAKLEDSAVYLCASSFHRTSGNTIYFGEGSWLTVV.

The CDR3 loop reads CASSWGSGHQYEQYF. The CDR3 DNA reads TGTGCCAGCAGCTGGGGATCGGGACACCAGTACGAGCAGTACTTC. The V and J genes are TRBV11-2 and TRBJ2-7, with a possible D match to TRBD1 (6 bases). Looked up from germline, CDR1 is SGHAT and CDR2 is FQNNGV. With 4 bases removed from V and 4 bases from J, the gap between germline ends came to 17 bases. This CDR3 region has 15 residues. The full variable domain, its missing parts supplied by reference TRBV11-2 and TRBJ2-7, is EAGVAQSPRYKIIEKRQSVAFWCNPISGHATLYWYQQILGQGPKLLIQFQNNGVVDDSQLPKDRFSAERLKGVDSTLKIQPAKLEDSAVYLCASSWGSGHQYEQYFGPGTRLTVT.

This rearrangement joins TRBV6-2 or TRBV6-3 to TRBJ2-1; D remains unclear. CDR1 and CDR2 (germline): MNHEY, SVGEGT. Trimming removed 0 bases at V and 15 bases at J, with 15 bases between. The CDR3 runs 13 residues. The CDR3 sequence is CASSYSGPSEVFF. As DNA, the CDR3 is TGTGCCAGCAGTTACTCCGGCCCCTCAGAGGTGTTCTTC.

The rearrangement links TRBV5-1 to TRBJ1-5; 7 nucleotides line up with TRBD1. CDR1 and CDR2 (germline): SGHRS, YFSETQ. The CDR3 extends over 15 amino acids. V shed 0 bases, J shed 4 bases, and the junction held 4 bases outside the gene matches. This CDR3 reads CASSLGGQSNQPQHF. The CDR3 bases are TGCGCCAGCAGCTTGGGGGGACAGTCAAATCAGCCCCAGCATTTT.

The chain joins TRBV15 to TRBJ1-3; D gene unclear. This CDR3 comprises 15 residues. The ends were cut back, 0 bases at V and 7 bases at J, with 13 bases in the middle. CDR1 and CDR2 (germline): LNHNV, YYDKDF (reference sequence). In nucleotides, the CDR3 is TGTGCCACCAGCAGAGAGACGGTCAATTCGAACACCATATATTTT. Residues: CATSRETVNSNTIYF.

V is TRBV14 and J is TRBJ2-3; tentatively, D is TRBD1 (6 bases). The V and J ends lost 4 bases and 3 bases respectively, with 17 bases between them. This CDR3 contains 16 residues. Germline CDR1 is SGHDN and CDR2 is FVKESK. For the CDR3, the DNA is TGTGCCAGCAGCCTGGAGAAGGGGGTTTTTACAGATACGCAGTATTTT. It yields the protein CASSLEKGVFTDTQYF.

The chain employs TRBV20-1 and TRBJ2-7; D remains ambiguous. The CDR3 runs to 11 residues. Germline V gives CDR1 DFQATT, CDR2 SNEGSKA (reference sequence). V lost 1 base to trimming and J lost 4 bases, with 5 bases between them. CDR3 nucleotide sequence: TGCAGTGCTAGAGTCGGATACGAGCAGTACTTC. Encoded protein: CSARVGYEQYF.

The chain employs TRBV4-1 and TRBJ2-3; 7 bases align to TRBD2. The CDR3 loop spans 15 amino acids. The V gene end was trimmed by 0 bases and the J gene end by 7 bases; junction bases not matched to a gene: 7. Germline V gene data show CDR1 as MGHRA and CDR2 as YSYEKL. The CDR3 spells CASSQDDGGWNTQYF. The CDR3, as DNA: TGCGCCAGCAGCCAAGATGACGGGGGGTGGAATACGCAGTATTTT.